The 13 T cell receptor beta chains in this list originate from one sample, sequenced in a study of T-cell reconstitution after alpha-beta-depleted transplantation in children. Preparing the TCRbeta library involved the use of unique molecular identifiers. A single record per CDR3 protein comes from TCRdb applying MiXCR to the PCR reads. The sample lists 700,000 to 950,000 distinct CDR3 sequences, under 20% occurring once. The sample here was PBMCs, mostly from graft donor cells, taken 360 days after TCRalphabeta/CD19-depleted stem cell transplant. Every receptor here comes from a male patient younger than 18 who had a stem cell transplant for acute lymphoblastic leukemia, so the T cells may come from the graft donor.

This clonotype was counted between two and nine times. The chain's CDR3 is CASRSGTSGRTDTQYF. The DNA for the CDR3 is TGTGCCAGCAGGTCCGGGACTAGCGGACGCACAGATACGCAGTATTTT. The rearrangement uses TRBV6-8 and TRBJ2-3, with 11 positions matching TRBD2. With 6 bases clipped from V and 1 base from J, the junction kept 6 bases outside the gene matches. Germline loops: CDR1 MNHGY, CDR2 SAAAGT. This CDR3 is built from 16 residues.

This clonotype turned up a few times. Mismatch with germline at one junction end may stem from a read error. The rearrangement links TRBV3-1 to TRBJ2-3; a possible D gene is TRBD1 (6 bases). Germline CDR1 reads LGHDT; CDR2 reads YNNKEL (reference sequence). The CDR3 sequence is 15 residues long. The CDR3 spells CASSEDRSLGDTQYF. In DNA form, the CDR3 reads TGTGCCAGCAGCGAAGACAGGTCCTTGGGAGATACGCAGTATTTT.

The V call is TRBV4-2, the J call TRBJ2-5; D is ambiguous. With 1 base removed from V and 2 bases from J, the gap between germline ends came to 11 bases. This CDR3 has 15 residues. The V gene's germline CDR1 is LGHNA and CDR2 YNFKEQ. The CDR3 DNA follows: TGTGCCAGCAGCCAAGGGCAAGTCGGTCAAGAGACCCAGTACTTC. Translated, it gives CASSQGQVGQETQYF.

Ten or more counts support this clonotype. The chain combines TRBV7-6 with TRBJ2-7; the D is unclear. Germline V CDR1 and CDR2: SGHVS, FNYEAQ. With 4 bases removed from V and 4 bases from J, the gap between germline ends came to 8 bases. This CDR3 has 12 amino acids. The CDR3 DNA reads as TGTGCCAGCAGCTCTCACAGATACGAGCAGTACTTC. Its translation: CASSSHRYEQYF.

This clonotype has just a few counts. The CDR3, as DNA: TGTGCCACCAGCAGAGTATCAACAGGACAAGAGACCCAGTACTTC. As protein: CATSRVSTGQETQYF. The chain combines TRBV15 with TRBJ2-5, with D possibly TRBD1 on 5 matching bases. The V gene's germline CDR1 is LNHNV and CDR2 YYDKDF (reference sequence). V was pared by 1 base and J by 2 bases, with 11 bases between. The length of the CDR3 is 15 residues.

The chain has TRBV12-3 or TRBV12-4 and TRBJ1-5; 7 nucleotides align to TRBD1. CDR3 size: 16 residues. Trimming at V came to 6 bases and at J to 4 bases, leaving 12 bases not matched to a gene. This CDR3 reads CASRATGARRNQPQHF. CDR3 DNA: TGTGCCAGCAGGGCCACAGGGGCTCGCAGAAATCAGCCCCAGCATTTT.

The chain employs TRBV20-1 and TRBJ1-3; D remains ambiguous. V lost 4 bases and J lost 4, with 8 bases in between. The CDR3 is 12 amino acids. Germline lookup yields CDR1 DFQATT and CDR2 SNEGSKA (reference sequence). This chain's CDR3 is CSAIYWGNTIYF. CDR3 nucleotide sequence: TGCAGTGCTATATACTGGGGAAACACCATATATTTT.

V usage is TRBV27 and J usage is TRBJ2-7; 8 bases are a match to TRBD2. The CDR3 has 17 amino acids. Trimming cost V 4 bases and J 0 bases; bases outside gene matches: 11. Germline V lookup: CDR1 MNHEY, CDR2 SMNVEV (reference sequence). The CDR3 protein is CASSYSGTRSGSYEQYF. The CDR3 DNA reads as TGTGCCAGCAGTTATTCCGGGACTAGAAGCGGCTCCTACGAGCAGTACTTC.

The chain links TRBV12-3 or TRBV12-4 to TRBJ1-1; 9 bases line up with TRBD1. Germline trimming cut 0 bases from V and 3 bases from J; bases unmatched to any gene: 2. CDR3 length equals 15 residues. The CDR3 DNA sequence: TGTGCCAGCAGTTTAGCCTGGGACAGGGACACTGAAGCTTTCTTT. Its translation is CASSLAWDRDTEAFF.

Comments on this clonotype: Since the CDR3 does not end with the conserved phenylalanine or tryptophan, this likely comes from a read error. The chain uses TRBV11-1 and TRBJ1-2; D remains unclear. CDR1 and CDR2 from the germline V gene are SGHAT and FQDESV (reference sequence). The CDR3 length is 13 residues. Trimming left V 0 bases short and J 6 bases short, with 8 bases between. This CDR3 reads CASSLALIDGYTC. The CDR3 region has the DNA TGTGCCAGCAGCTTAGCGTTAATCGATGGCTACACCTGC.

The V gene is TRBV5-1, the J gene TRBJ2-5; no clear D. This CDR3 spans 14 amino acids. Per the germline V gene, CDR1 is SGHRS and CDR2 is YFSETQ. The ends were cut back, 1 base at V and 5 bases at J, with 12 bases in the middle. The CDR3 is CASSLWARHETQYF. The DNA for the CDR3 is TGCGCCAGCAGCTTGTGGGCCCGTCATGAGACCCAGTACTTC.

The J gene is TRBJ2-1, the V gene TRBV9, with 12 bases identical to TRBD2. The V and J ends lost 0 bases and 6 bases, in that order; junction bases with no gene match: 7. Germline loops: CDR1 SGDLS, CDR2 YYNGEE. The CDR3 covers 17 residues. This chain's CDR3 is CASSVAVTSGSTNEQFF. The CDR3 DNA reads TGTGCCAGCAGCGTAGCGGTGACTAGCGGGAGTACCAATGAGCAGTTCTTC.

The chain joins TRBV12-3 or TRBV12-4 to TRBJ1-1, with no clear D. V gave up 4 bases and J gave up 8 bases, with 11 bases separating them. The CDR3 contains 12 residues. CDR3 DNA: TGTGCCAGCAGTTCTGGAGGGTCCGAAGCTTTCTTT. Its protein product is CASSSGGSEAFF.